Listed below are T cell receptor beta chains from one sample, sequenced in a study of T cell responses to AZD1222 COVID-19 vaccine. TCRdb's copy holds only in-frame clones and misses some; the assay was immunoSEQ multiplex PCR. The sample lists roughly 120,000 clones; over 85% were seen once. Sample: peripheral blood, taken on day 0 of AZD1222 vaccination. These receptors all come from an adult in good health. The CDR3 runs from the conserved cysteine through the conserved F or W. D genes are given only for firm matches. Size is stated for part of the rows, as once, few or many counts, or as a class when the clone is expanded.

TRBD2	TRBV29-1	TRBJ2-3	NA	CSGGLAGITDTQYF	TGCAGCGGTGGACTAGCGGGGATCACAGATACGCAGTATTTT
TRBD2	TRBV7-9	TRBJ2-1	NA	CASSLGRASGGINEQFF	TGTGCCAGCAGCTTGGGCCGGGCTAGCGGGGGAATCAATGAGCAGTTCTTC
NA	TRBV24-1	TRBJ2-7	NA	CATSDQNTYEQYF	TGTGCCACCAGTGACCAGAACACTTATGAGCAGTACTTC
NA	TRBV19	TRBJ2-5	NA	CASSIYWEETQYF	TGTGCCAGTAGTATATACTGGGAAGAGACCCAGTACTTC
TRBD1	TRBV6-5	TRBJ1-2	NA	CASSPGDSLYGYTF	TGTGCCAGCAGTCCGGGGGACAGCCTCTATGGCTACACCTTC
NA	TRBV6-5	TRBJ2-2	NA	CALTGRNTGELFF	TGTGCCTTAACGGGCCGTAACACCGGGGAGCTGTTTTTT
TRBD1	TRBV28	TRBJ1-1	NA	CASSSLLTGQNTEAFF	TGTGCCAGCAGTTCCTTGTTGACAGGGCAGAACACTGAAGCTTTCTTT
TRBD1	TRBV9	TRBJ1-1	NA	CASSENPGGTEAFF	TGTGCCAGCAGCGAGAATCCAGGGGGCACTGAAGCTTTCTTT
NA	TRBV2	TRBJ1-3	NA	CASSAGGNTIYF	TGTGCCAGCAGCGCAGGGGGAAACACCATATATTTT
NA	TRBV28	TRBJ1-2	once	CASSSNYGYTF	TGTGCCAGCAGCTCTAACTATGGCTACACCTTC
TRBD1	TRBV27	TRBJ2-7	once	CASSPTTGGPYEQYF	TGTGCCAGCAGCCCCACCACAGGGGGCCCCTACGAGCAGTACTTC
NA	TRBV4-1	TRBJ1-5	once	CASSQDGGIGNQPQHF	TGCGCCAGCAGCCAAGATGGAGGAATAGGCAATCAGCCCCAGCATTTT
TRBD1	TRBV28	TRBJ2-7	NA	CASSSRGGTGSYEQYF	TGTGCCAGCAGCTCCCGGGGCGGGACAGGGTCCTACGAGCAGTACTTC
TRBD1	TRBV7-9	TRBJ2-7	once	CASSSPGQGYEQYF	TGTGCCAGCAGCTCCCCGGGACAGGGCTACGAGCAGTACTTC
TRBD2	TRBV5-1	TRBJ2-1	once	CASSGLAGGQNEQFF	TGCGCCAGCAGCGGACTAGCGGGGGGGCAGAATGAGCAGTTCTTC
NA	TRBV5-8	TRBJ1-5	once	CASSLDGPQHF	TGTGCCAGCAGCTTGGACGGGCCCCAGCATTTT
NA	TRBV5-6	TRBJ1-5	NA	CASSRHGGWSQPQHF	TGTGCCAGCAGCCGGCATGGGGGTTGGAGTCAGCCCCAGCATTTT
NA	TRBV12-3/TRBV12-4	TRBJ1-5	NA	CASSFAGNQPQHF	TGTGCCAGCAGTTTCGCGGGGAATCAGCCCCAGCATTTT
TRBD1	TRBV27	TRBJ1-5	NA	CASSPDRGNQPQHF	TGTGCCAGCAGTCCCGACAGGGGCAATCAGCCCCAGCATTTT
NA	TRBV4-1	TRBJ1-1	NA	CASSRGQGPMNTEAFF	TGCGCCAGCAGCCGGGGGCAGGGACCTATGAACACTGAAGCTTTCTTT
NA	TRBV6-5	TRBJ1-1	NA	CASTPSTKNTEAFF	TGTGCCAGCACTCCCAGCACAAAGAACACTGAAGCTTTCTTT
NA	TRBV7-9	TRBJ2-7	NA	CASSRPHYEQYF	TGTGCCAGCAGCCGGCCCCACTACGAGCAGTACTTC
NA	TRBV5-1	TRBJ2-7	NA	CASSLPDDSYYEQYF	TGCGCCAGCAGCTTGCCCGACGACAGTTACTACGAGCAGTACTTC
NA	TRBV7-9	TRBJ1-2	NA	CASSLFGRDYGYTF	TGTGCCAGCAGCTTATTCGGGCGGGACTATGGCTACACCTTC
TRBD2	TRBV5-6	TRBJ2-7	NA	CASSLAGGQFPYEQYF	TGTGCCAGCAGCTTGGCGGGGGGGCAATTTCCCTACGAGCAGTACTTC
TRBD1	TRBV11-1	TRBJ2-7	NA	CASSFGQGSYEQYF	TGTGCCAGCAGCTTCGGACAGGGTTCCTACGAGCAGTACTTC
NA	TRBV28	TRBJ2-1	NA	CASSSGRRGGNEQFF	TGTGCCAGCAGTTCGGGCCGCCGTGGGGGCAATGAGCAGTTCTTC
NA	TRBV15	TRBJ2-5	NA	CATTGRGRETQYF	TGTGCCACCACAGGTAGAGGGAGAGAGACCCAGTACTTC
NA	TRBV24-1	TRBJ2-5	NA	CATSDQGGQETQYF	TGTGCCACCAGTGATCAGGGGGGCCAAGAGACCCAGTACTTC
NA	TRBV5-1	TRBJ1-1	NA	CASSLGANTEAFF	TGCGCCAGCAGCTTAGGGGCAAACACTGAAGCTTTCTTT
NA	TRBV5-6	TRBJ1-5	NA	CASRTQGVNQPQHF	TGTGCCAGCAGAACACAGGGAGTCAATCAGCCCCAGCATTTT
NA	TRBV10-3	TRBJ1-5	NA	CAISPISAGLNQPQHF	TGTGCCATCAGTCCTATATCTGCAGGCCTCAATCAGCCCCAGCATTTT
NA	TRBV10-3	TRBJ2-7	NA	CAIRAQVGGLYEQYF	TGTGCCATCAGAGCTCAGGTGGGGGGACTCTACGAGCAGTACTTC
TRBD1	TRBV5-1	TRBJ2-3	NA	CASSTDRALTDTQYF	TGCGCCAGCAGCACGGACAGGGCGCTCACAGATACGCAGTATTTT
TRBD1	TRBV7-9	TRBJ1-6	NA	CASSLRQGGNSPLHF	TGTGCCAGCAGCCTACGACAGGGGGGTAATTCACCCCTCCACTTT
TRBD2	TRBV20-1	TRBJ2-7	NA	CSASAGLAESSYEQYF	TGCAGTGCTAGTGCGGGACTAGCGGAGAGCTCCTACGAGCAGTACTTC
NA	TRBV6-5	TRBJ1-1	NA	CASRQGRETEAFF	TGTGCCAGCAGGCAGGGACGAGAGACTGAAGCTTTCTTT
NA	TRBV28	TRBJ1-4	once	CASSLGNEKLFF	TGTGCCAGCAGTTTAGGTAATGAAAAACTGTTTTTT
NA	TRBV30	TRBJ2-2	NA	CAWRGLGFNTGELFF	TGTGCCTGGAGGGGTCTGGGTTTTAACACCGGGGAGCTGTTTTTT
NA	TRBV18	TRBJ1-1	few	CASSQRGVGNTEAFF	TGTGCCAGCTCACAAAGAGGGGTCGGAAACACTGAAGCTTTCTTT
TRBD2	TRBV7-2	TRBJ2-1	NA	CASSLANVLGTSGRRGFNEQFF	TGTGCCAGCAGCTTAGCGAACGTTTTAGGGACTAGCGGGAGAAGAGGTTTCAATGAGCAGTTCTTC
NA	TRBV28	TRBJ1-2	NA	CASSYLGDYYGYTF	TGTGCCAGCAGTTATCTGGGGGACTACTATGGCTACACCTTC
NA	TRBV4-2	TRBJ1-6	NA	CASSQDETAILHF	TGTGCCAGCAGCCAAGATGAGACAGCCATCCTCCACTTT
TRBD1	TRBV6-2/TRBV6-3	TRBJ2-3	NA	CASSRDRGPADTQYF	TGTGCCAGCAGCCGAGACAGGGGGCCGGCAGATACGCAGTATTTT
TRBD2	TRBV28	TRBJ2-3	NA	CASSSTSGRRTDTQYF	TGTGCCAGCAGTTCTACTAGCGGGAGACGTACAGATACGCAGTATTTT
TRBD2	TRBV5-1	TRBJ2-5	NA	CASSSSRSGGVQETQYF	TGCGCCAGCAGCTCCTCCCGGAGCGGGGGGGTACAAGAGACCCAGTACTTC
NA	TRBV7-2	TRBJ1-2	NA	CASRKPGRYGYTF	TGTGCCAGCAGGAAGCCGGGGAGGTATGGCTACACCTTC
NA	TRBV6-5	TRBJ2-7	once	CASTGNSYEQYF	TGTGCCAGCACCGGAAACAGCTACGAGCAGTACTTC
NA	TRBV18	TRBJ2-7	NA	CASSPPSVGEQYF	TGTGCCAGCTCACCTCCTAGCGTCGGCGAGCAGTACTTC
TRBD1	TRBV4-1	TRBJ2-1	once	CASSSPTGTFYNEQFF	TGCGCCAGCAGCTCCCCGACAGGGACCTTTTACAATGAGCAGTTCTTC
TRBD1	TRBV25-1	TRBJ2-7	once	CASGGSGTGEYEQYF	TGTGCCAGCGGGGGATCCGGGACAGGAGAGTACGAGCAGTACTTC
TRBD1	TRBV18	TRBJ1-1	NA	CASSPPRTGATMNTEAFF	TGTGCCAGCTCACCACCCCGGACAGGAGCCACCATGAACACTGAAGCTTTCTTT
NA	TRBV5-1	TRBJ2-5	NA	CASSLQGFTETQYF	TGCGCCAGCAGCTTACAGGGTTTTACGGAGACCCAGTACTTC
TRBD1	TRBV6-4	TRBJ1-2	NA	CASRDRGNGYTF	TGTGCCAGCAGGGACAGGGGGAATGGCTACACCTTC
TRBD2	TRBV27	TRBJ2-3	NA	CASSARSGRGTDTQYF	TGTGCCAGCAGTGCCCGTAGCGGGAGAGGGACAGATACGCAGTATTTT
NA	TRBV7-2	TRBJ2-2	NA	CASSFRDYTGELFF	TGTGCCAGCAGCTTTAGGGATTACACCGGGGAGCTGTTTTTT
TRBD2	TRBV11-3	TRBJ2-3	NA	CASSKGLAGSTDTQYF	TGTGCCAGCAGCAAGGGACTAGCGGGTAGCACAGATACGCAGTATTTT
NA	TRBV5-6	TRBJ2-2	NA	CASSLAGELFF	TGTGCCAGCAGCTTGGCCGGGGAGCTGTTTTTT
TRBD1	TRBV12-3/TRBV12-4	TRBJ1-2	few	CASRVAGGGYTF	TGTGCCAGCAGGGTTGCAGGGGGCGGCTACACCTTC
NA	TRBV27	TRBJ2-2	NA	CASTPEGGWTGELFF	TGTGCCAGCACCCCGGAAGGGGGATGGACCGGGGAGCTGTTTTTT